The next 7 T cell receptor beta chains were all read from a single sample in a study of tumor and adjacent non-tumor tissue in lung cancer. The template was RNA from unsorted bulk tissue. More than 3 cm separated this lung sample from the edge of the tumor. TCRbeta libraries were built with three rounds of nested PCR, modified from ARM-PCR. TCRdb re-called the multiplex PCR reads with MiXCR, one entry per CDR3 protein. In the table there are 90,000 to 110,000 distinct CDR3 sequences, around 57% of which are singletons. Sequencing was carried out using distant non-tumor lung tissue. These TCRs come from a man aged 55 to 70 with non-small cell lung cancer.

This clonotype was recorded a few times. A much larger clone lies one base from this, so it may be a read error. The rearrangement joins TRBV6-1 to TRBJ2-3, with D perhaps TRBD1 (5 bases). The V end lost 3 bases, the J end lost 1 base, and 11 bases lay between the germline ends. CDR1 is MNHNS, CDR2 SASEGT, per germline. This CDR3 region has 15 residues. The CDR3 nucleotides read TGTGCCAGCAGTGAGCGGATAGGGGGCACAGATACGCAGTATTTT. This sequence encodes CASSERIGGTDTQYF.

Notes on this clonotype: A much larger clone is a single base away; this may be a read error. CDR3 residues: CASRGTAAVGELFF. The CDR3 region has the DNA TGTGCCAGCAGGGGGACCGCCGCAGTCGGGGAGCTGTTTTTT. This sequence joins TRBV6-6 and TRBJ2-2; D tentatively reads TRBD1 or TRBD2 (5 bases each). Germline CDR1 reads MNHNY; CDR2 reads SVGAGI (reference sequence). V was pared by 6 bases and J by 7 bases, with 15 bases between. This CDR3 is 14 amino acids long.

There are many counts of this clonotype. This chain connects TRBV11-2 to TRBJ2-7; 9 bases agree with TRBD1. Germline assignment: CDR1 SGHAT and CDR2 FQNNGV. The CDR3 covers 14 residues. V shed 8 bases and J 2 bases; nucleotides not matched to a gene: 7. In nucleotides, the CDR3 is TGTGCCAGCGGGTTCGGGACAGGGCCCTACGAGCAGTACTTC. This encodes CASGFGTGPYEQYF.

In regard to this clonotype: One end of the junction does not line up with germline, which may come from a read error. The chain employs TRBV4-1 and TRBJ2-3; tentative D call: TRBD2 (6 bases). The CDR3 has 17 amino acids. Germline V gene sequence: CDR1 MGHRA, CDR2 YSYEKL. The DNA of the CDR3 is TGCGCCAGCAGCCAAGCCGTAGCGGACGCCGGACCAGATATGCAGTATTTT. Its protein is CASSQAVADAGPDMQYF.

This chain connects TRBV2 to TRBJ1-2, with 7 nucleotides matching TRBD1. The length of the CDR3 is 13 residues. Germline V lookup: CDR1 SNHLY, CDR2 FYNNEI. Trimming at V came to 3 bases and at J to 4 bases, leaving 2 bases not matched to a gene. CDR3 bases: TGTGCCAGCAGTGAGGACAGGACCTATGGCTACACCTTC. Its translation is CASSEDRTYGYTF.

Written as DNA, the CDR3 is TGCGCCAGCAGCAAAGACAGGGGCAGATTGGACACTGAAGCTTTCTTT. This sequence encodes CASSKDRGRLDTEAFF. The chain recombines TRBV5-1 with TRBJ1-1; 8 nucleotides align to TRBD1. From germline, CDR1 is SGHRS and CDR2 YFSETQ. The CDR3 totals 16 residues. With V trimmed by 4 bases and J by 3 bases, 11 bases remained unmatched.

This clonotype was observed at least ten times. The rearrangement uses TRBV5-4 and TRBJ2-1, with 14 nucleotides matching TRBD2. V lost 0 bases and J lost 5; bases outside the gene matches: 4. There are 17 residues in the CDR3. The V gene's germline CDR1 is SGHNT and CDR2 YYREEE (reference sequence). CDR3 in DNA: TGTGCCAGCAGCTTGGCCGGGACTAGCGGGGGAAACAATGAGCAGTTCTTC. Translating gives CASSLAGTSGGNNEQFF.